This TCR beta chain was sequenced for a study of PD-1 blockade in classical Hodgkin lymphoma. The germline gives CDR1 SGHVS, CDR2 FNYEAQ. The V segment lost 4 bases and the J segment 4 bases; nucleotides outside the gene matches: 4. The CDR3 loop spans 14 amino acids. A note on this clone: The antigen is unknown.

Time point noted: newly diagnosed, previously untreated cHL patient sample. Investigators obtained CD8+ T cells from thawed PBMCs by magnetic negative selection. Whole-study findings and limits: Newly diagnosed patients were said to have less baseline TCR diversity than healthy donors did.

The assay was immunoSEQ multiplex PCR, and TCRdb's table has in-frame clones only and misses some. The data contain about 21,000 clones, roughly 89% of them seen just once; the ten biggest clones take up roughly 7%. The chain uses TRBV7-6 and TRBJ2-3; TRBD1 matches 8 bases. The specimen sequenced was CD8+ T cells from blood. The receptor was isolated from a human donor with classical Hodgkin lymphoma. Here the CDR3 reads CASSSQGAPDTQYF. The CDR3 DNA is TGTGCCAGCAGCTCCCAGGGGGCCCCAGATACGCAGTATTTT.